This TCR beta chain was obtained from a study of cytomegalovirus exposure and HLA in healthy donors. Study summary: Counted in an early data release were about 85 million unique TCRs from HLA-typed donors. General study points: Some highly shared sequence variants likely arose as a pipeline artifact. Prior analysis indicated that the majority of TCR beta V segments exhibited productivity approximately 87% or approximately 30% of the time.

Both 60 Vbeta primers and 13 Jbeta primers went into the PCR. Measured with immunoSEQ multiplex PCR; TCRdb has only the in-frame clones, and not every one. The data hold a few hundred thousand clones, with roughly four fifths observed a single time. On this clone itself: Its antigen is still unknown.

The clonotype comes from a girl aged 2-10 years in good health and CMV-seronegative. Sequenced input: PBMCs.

The CDR3 DNA sequence: TGTGCCAGCAGCCTAAATCAGGGGGCGGAGACCCAGTACTTC. This gives the protein CASSLNQGAETQYF. The chain uses TRBV6-5 and TRBJ2-5; the match to TRBD1 covers 8 bases. The length of the CDR3 is 14 residues. V lost 6 bases and J lost 5; bases outside the gene matches: 8. Germline CDR1 and CDR2: MNHEY and SVGAGI.